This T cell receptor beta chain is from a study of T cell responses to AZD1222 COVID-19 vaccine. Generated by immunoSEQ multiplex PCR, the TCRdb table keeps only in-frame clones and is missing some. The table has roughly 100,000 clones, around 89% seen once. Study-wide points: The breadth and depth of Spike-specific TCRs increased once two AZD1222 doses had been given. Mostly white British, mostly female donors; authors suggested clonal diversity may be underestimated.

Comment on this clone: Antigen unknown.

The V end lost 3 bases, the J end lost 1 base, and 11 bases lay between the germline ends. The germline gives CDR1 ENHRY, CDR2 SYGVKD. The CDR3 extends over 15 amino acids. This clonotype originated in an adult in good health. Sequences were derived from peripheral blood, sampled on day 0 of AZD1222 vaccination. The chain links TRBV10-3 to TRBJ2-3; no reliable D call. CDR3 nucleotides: TGTGCCATCAGTGATATGGGGAAGGGCACAGATACGCAGTATTTT. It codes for CAISDMGKGTDTQYF.